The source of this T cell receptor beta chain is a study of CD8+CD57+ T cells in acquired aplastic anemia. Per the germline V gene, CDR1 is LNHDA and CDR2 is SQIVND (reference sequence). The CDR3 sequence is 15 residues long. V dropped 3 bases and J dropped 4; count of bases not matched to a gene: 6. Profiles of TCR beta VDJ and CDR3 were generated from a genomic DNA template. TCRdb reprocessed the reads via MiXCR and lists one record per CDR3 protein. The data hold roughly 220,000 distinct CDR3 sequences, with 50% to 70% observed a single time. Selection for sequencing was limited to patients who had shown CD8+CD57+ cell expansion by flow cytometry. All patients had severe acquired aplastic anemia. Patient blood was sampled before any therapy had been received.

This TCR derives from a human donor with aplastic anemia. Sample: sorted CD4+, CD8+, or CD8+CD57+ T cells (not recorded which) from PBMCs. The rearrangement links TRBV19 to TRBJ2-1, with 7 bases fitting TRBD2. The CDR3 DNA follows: TGTGCCAGTAGTATCGGGGCGGGGGAGTACAATGAGCAGTTCTTC. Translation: CASSIGAGEYNEQFF. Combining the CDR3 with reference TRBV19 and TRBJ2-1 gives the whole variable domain DGGITQSPKYLFRKEGQNVTLSCEQNLNHDAMYWYRQDPGQGLRLIYYSQIVNDFQKGDIAEGYSVSREKKESFPLTVTSAQKNPTAFYLCASSIGAGEYNEQFFGPGTRLTVL.